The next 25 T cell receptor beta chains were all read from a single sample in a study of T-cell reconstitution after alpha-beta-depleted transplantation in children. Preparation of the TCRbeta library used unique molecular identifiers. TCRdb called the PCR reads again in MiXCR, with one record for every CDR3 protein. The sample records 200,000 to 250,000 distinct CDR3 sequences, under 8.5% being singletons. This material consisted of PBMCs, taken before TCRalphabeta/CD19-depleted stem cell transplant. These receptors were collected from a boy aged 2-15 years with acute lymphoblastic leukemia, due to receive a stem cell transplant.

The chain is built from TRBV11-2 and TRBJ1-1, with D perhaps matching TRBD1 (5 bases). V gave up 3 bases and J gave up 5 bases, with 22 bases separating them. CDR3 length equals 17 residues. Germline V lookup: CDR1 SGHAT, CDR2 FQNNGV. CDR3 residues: CASSFFSGGGRMTEAFF. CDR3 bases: TGTGCCAGCAGCTTTTTTTCGGGGGGGGGTAGGATGACTGAAGCTTTCTTT.

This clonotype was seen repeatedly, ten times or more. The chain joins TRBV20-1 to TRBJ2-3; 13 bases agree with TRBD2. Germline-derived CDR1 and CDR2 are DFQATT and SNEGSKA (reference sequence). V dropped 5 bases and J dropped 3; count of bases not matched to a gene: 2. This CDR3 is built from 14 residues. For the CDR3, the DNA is TGCAGTGCTGGACTAGCGGGAGCGACAGATACGCAGTATTTT. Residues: CSAGLAGATDTQYF.

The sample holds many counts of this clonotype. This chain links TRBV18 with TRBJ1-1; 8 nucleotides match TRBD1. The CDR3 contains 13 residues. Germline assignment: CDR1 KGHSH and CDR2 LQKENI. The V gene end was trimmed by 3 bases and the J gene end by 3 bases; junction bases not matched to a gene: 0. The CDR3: CASSPDRDTEAFF. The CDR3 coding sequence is TGTGCCAGCTCACCGGACAGGGACACTGAAGCTTTCTTT.

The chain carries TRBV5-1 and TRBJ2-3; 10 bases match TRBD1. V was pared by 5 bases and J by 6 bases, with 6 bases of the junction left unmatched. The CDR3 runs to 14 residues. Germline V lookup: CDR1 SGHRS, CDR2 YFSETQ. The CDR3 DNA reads TGCGCCAGCAGTCGGGACAGGGGCGGGGATACGCAGTATTTT. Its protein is CASSRDRGGDTQYF.

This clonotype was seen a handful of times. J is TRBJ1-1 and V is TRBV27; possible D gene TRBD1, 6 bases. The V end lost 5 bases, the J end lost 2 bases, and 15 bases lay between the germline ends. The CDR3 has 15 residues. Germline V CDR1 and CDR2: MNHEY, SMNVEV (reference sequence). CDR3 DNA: TGTGCCAGCAGTGTCAGGGGCCGCTCAAACACTGAAGCTTTCTTT. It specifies CASSVRGRSNTEAFF.

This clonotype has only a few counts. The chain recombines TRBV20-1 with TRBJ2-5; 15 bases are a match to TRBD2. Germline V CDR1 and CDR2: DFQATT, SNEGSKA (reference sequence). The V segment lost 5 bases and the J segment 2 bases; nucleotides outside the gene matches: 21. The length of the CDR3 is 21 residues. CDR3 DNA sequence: TGCAGTGCTGTCGCTAGGCCCCACGGGACTAGCGGGGGGAGGAGACAAGAGACCCAGTACTTC. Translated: CSAVARPHGTSGGRRQETQYF.

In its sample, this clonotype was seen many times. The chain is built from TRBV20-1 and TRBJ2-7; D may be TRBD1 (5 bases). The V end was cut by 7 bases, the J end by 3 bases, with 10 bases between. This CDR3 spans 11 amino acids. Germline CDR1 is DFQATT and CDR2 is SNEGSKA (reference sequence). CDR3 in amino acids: CSGQGYYEQYF. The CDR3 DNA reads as TGCAGTGGCCAGGGATACTACGAGCAGTACTTC.

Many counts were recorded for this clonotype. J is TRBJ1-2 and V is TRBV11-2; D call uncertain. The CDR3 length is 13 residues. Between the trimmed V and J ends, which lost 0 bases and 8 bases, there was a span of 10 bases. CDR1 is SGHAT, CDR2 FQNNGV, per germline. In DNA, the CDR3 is TGTGCCAGCAGCTTAGAGGGCCGTCGGGGCTACACCTTC. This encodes CASSLEGRRGYTF.

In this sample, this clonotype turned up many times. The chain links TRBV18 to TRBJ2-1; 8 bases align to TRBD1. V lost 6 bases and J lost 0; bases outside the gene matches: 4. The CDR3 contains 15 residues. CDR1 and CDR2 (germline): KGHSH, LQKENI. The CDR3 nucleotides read TGTGCCAGCTCGCTTACAGGGGGCTCCTACAATGAGCAGTTCTTC. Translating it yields CASSLTGGSYNEQFF. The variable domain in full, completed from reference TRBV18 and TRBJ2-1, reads NAGVMQNPRHLVRRRGQEARLRCSPMKGHSHVYWYRQLPEEGLKFMVYLQKENIIDESGMPKERFSAEFPKEGPSILRIQQVVRGDSAAYFCASSLTGGSYNEQFFGPGTRLTVL.

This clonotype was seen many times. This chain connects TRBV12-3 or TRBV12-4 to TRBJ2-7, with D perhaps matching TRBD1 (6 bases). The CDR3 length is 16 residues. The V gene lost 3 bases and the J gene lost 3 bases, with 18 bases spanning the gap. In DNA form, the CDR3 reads TGTGCCAGCAGTTTGTACAGGGTAAGGCCTCTCTACGAGCAGTACTTC. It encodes CASSLYRVRPLYEQYF.

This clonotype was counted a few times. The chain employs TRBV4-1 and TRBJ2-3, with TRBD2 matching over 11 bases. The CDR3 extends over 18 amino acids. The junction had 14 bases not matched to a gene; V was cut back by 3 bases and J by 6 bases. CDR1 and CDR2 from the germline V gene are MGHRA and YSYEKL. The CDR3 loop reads CASSQGEGMGLAADTQYF. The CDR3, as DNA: TGCGCCAGCAGCCAGGGGGAGGGCATGGGACTAGCGGCGGATACGCAGTATTTT.

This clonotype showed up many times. This CDR3 reads CASSVAPWDNEQFF. The CDR3 region has the DNA TGTGCCAGCAGCGTAGCCCCGTGGGACAATGAGCAGTTCTTC. The chain recombines TRBV9 with TRBJ2-1; D is uncertain. V was pared by 0 bases and J by 5 bases, with 9 bases between. Germline V CDR1 and CDR2: SGDLS, YYNGEE. The CDR3 loop spans 14 amino acids.

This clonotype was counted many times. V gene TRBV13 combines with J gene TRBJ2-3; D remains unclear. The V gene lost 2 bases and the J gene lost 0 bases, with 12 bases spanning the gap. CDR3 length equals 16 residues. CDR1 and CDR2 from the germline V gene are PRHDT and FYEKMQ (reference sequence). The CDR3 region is CASSLQEPSSTDTQYF. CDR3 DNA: TGTGCCAGCAGCTTACAGGAGCCGTCTAGCACAGATACGCAGTATTTT. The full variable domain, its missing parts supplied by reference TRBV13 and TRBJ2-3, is AAGVIQSPRHLIKEKRETATLKCYPIPRHDTVYWYQQGPGQDPQFLISFYEKMQSDKGSIPDRFSAQQFSDYHSELNMSSLELGDSALYFCASSLQEPSSTDTQYFGPGTRLTVL.

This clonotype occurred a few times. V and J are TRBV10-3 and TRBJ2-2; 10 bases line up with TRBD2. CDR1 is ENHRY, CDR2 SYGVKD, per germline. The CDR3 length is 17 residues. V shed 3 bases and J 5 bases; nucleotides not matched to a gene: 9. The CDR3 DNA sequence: TGTGCCATCAGTGACGCAGCGGGAGGGCCTGCAACCGGGGAGCTGTTTTTT. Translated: CAISDAAGGPATGELFF.

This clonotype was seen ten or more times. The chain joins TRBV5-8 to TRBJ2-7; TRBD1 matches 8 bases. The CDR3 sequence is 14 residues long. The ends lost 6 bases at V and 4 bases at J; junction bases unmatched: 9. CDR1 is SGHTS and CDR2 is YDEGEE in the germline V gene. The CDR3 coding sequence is TGTGCCAGCACCCGGGGACAGGACGGATACGAGCAGTACTTC. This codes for CASTRGQDGYEQYF.

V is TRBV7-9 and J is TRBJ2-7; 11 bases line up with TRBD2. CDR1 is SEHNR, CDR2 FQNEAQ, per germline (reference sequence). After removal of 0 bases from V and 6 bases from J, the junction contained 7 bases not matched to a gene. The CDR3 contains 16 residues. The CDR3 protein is CASSLASGRALVEQYF. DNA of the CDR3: TGTGCCAGCAGCTTAGCTAGCGGGAGGGCCCTTGTCGAGCAGTACTTC.

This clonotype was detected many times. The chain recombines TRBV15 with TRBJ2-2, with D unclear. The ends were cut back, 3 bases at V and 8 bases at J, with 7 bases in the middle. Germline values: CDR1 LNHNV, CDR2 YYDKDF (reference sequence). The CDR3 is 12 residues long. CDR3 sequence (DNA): TGTGCCACCAGCAGGGGTCGGGGGGAGCTGTTTTTT. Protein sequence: CATSRGRGELFF.

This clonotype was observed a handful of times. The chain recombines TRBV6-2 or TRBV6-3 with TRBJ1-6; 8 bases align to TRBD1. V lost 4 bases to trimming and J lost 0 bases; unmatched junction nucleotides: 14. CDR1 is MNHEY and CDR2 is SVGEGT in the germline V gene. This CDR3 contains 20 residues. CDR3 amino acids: CASSSPLGTGASSYNSPLHF. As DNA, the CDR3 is TGTGCCAGCAGTTCTCCCCTCGGGACAGGCGCTAGCTCCTATAATTCACCCCTCCACTTT.

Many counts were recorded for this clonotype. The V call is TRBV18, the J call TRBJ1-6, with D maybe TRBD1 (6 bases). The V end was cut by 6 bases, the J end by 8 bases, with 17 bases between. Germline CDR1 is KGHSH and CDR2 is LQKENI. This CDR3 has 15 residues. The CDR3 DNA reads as TGTGCCAGCTCCAATCAGGGGAACCAGGATTCACCCCTCCACTTT. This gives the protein CASSNQGNQDSPLHF. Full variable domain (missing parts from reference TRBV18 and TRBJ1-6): NAGVMQNPRHLVRRRGQEARLRCSPMKGHSHVYWYRQLPEEGLKFMVYLQKENIIDESGMPKERFSAEFPKEGPSILRIQQVVRGDSAAYFCASSNQGNQDSPLHFGNGTRLTVT.

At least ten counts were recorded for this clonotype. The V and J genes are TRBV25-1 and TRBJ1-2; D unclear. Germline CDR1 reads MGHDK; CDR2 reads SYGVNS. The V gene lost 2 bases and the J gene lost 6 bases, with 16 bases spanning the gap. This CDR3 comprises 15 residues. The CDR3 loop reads CASSEDPAVMDGYTF. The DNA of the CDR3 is TGTGCCAGCAGTGAAGACCCGGCCGTGATGGATGGCTACACCTTC.

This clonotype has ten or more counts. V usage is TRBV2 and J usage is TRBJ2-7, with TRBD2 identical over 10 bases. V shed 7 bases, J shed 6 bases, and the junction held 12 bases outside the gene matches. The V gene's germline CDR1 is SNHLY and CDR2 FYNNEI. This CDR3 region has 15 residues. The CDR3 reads CASTEKAGGLSEQYF. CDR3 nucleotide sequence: TGTGCCAGCACCGAAAAAGCGGGGGGGCTTTCCGAGCAGTACTTC.

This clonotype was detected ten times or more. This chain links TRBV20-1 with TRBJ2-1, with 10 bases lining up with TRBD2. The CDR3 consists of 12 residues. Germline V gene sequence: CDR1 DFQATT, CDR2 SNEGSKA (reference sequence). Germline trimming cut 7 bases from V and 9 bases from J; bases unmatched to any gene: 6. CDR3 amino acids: CSVPAGGIEQFF. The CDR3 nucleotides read TGCAGTGTCCCAGCGGGAGGGATTGAGCAGTTCTTC.

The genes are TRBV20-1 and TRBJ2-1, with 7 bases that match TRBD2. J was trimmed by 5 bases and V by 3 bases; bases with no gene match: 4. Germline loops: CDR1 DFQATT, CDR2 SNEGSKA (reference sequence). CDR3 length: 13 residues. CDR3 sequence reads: CSARGRGDNEQFF. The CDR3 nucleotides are TGCAGTGCTAGGGGGAGGGGTGACAATGAGCAGTTCTTC.

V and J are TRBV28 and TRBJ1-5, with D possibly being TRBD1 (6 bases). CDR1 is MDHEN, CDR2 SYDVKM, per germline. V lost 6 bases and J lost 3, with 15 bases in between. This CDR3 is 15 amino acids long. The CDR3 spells CASRELTGLNQPQHF. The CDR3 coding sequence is TGTGCCAGCAGAGAGCTGACAGGCCTCAATCAGCCCCAGCATTTT.

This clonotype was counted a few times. Here the CDR3 reads CASSVSGARYNEQFF. CDR3 sequence (DNA): TGTGCCAGCAGCGTAAGCGGGGCCCGGTACAATGAGCAGTTCTTC. This rearrangement joins TRBV9 to TRBJ2-1, with TRBD2 identical over 7 bases. CDR1 and CDR2 from the germline V gene are SGDLS and YYNGEE. The CDR3 contains 15 residues. V lost 1 base and J lost 4; bases outside the gene matches: 5. Full variable domain (missing parts from reference TRBV9 and TRBJ2-1): DSGVTQTPKHLITATGQRVTLRCSPRSGDLSVYWYQQSLDQGLQFLIQYYNGEERAKGNILERFSAQQFPDLHSELNLSSLELGDSALYFCASSVSGARYNEQFFGPGTRLTVL.